The rows below give T cell receptor beta chains drawn from one sample of a study of post-analysis software for immune sequencing data. TCRdb itself ran the PCR reads through MiXCR, one entry per CDR3 protein. Of about 460,000 distinct CDR3 sequences in the sample, roughly 46% were seen once. Sequencing was performed on blood. The receptors stem from a girl between 5 and 17 years old with multiple sclerosis. The CDR3 runs from the conserved cysteine through the conserved F or W. A D gene is named only where the DNA matches it firmly. Clone size is given for some rows only: seen once, a few or many times, or a class if the clone is expanded.

j_call: TRBJ1-3
clone_size: .
d_call: .
v_call: TRBV20-1
cdr3_nt: TGCAGTGCTAGTAGCGGTACTGGAAACACCATATATTTT
cdr3_aa: CSASSGTGNTIYF

j_call: TRBJ1-1
clone_size: few
d_call: .
v_call: TRBV25-1
cdr3_nt: TGTGCCAGCAGTTCCCGATCCGACACTGAAGCTTTCTTT
cdr3_aa: CASSSRSDTEAFF

j_call: TRBJ1-4
clone_size: .
d_call: TRBD1
v_call: TRBV28
cdr3_nt: TGTGCCAGCAGGAAAGGGACAGATTTCGAAAAACTGTTTTTT
cdr3_aa: CASRKGTDFEKLFF

j_call: TRBJ1-2
clone_size: once
d_call: .
v_call: TRBV6-6
cdr3_nt: TGTGCCAGCAGTTACTCGAAACAGGGAGACTATGGCTACACCTTC
cdr3_aa: CASSYSKQGDYGYTF

j_call: TRBJ2-3
clone_size: .
d_call: .
v_call: TRBV20-1
cdr3_nt: TGCAGTGCTAGGGCGGCGCGGGAAGGGGACGATACGCAGTATTTT
cdr3_aa: CSARAAREGDDTQYF

j_call: TRBJ2-3
clone_size: few
d_call: .
v_call: TRBV5-1
cdr3_nt: TGCGCCAGCAGGGACCGACCTAGCACAGATACGCAGTATTTT
cdr3_aa: CASRDRPSTDTQYF

j_call: TRBJ2-3
clone_size: many
d_call: .
v_call: TRBV9
cdr3_nt: TGTGCCAGCAGCGCCAGTCCAAAAGATACGCAGTATTTT
cdr3_aa: CASSASPKDTQYF

j_call: TRBJ1-5
clone_size: .
d_call: .
v_call: TRBV5-5
cdr3_nt: TGTGCCAGTAGCCAAGCCGGTCAGCCCCAGCATTTT
cdr3_aa: CASSQAGQPQHF

j_call: TRBJ2-7
clone_size: .
d_call: TRBD2
v_call: TRBV6-2/TRBV6-3
cdr3_nt: TGTGCCAGCAGTTCTACTGGGACTAGCGGCCCCTACGAGCAGTACTTC
cdr3_aa: CASSSTGTSGPYEQYF

j_call: TRBJ2-1
clone_size: few
d_call: TRBD2
v_call: TRBV5-1
cdr3_nt: TGCGCCAACAGCCCGTCGGGAGGGTACAATGAGCAGTTCTTC
cdr3_aa: CANSPSGGYNEQFF

j_call: TRBJ2-7
clone_size: .
d_call: .
v_call: TRBV5-1
cdr3_nt: TGCGCCAGCAGCTTGGTAGGGGGGAGGAATTACGAGCAGTACTTC
cdr3_aa: CASSLVGGRNYEQYF

j_call: TRBJ1-4
clone_size: .
d_call: TRBD1
v_call: TRBV7-9
cdr3_nt: TGTGCCAGCAGCCCCCGCGGGGACAGTTTCGGGGAAAAACTGTTTTTT
cdr3_aa: CASSPRGDSFGEKLFF

j_call: TRBJ2-7
clone_size: few
d_call: TRBD2
v_call: TRBV10-3
cdr3_nt: TGTGCCATCAGTGAAGGGACTAGCGGGGACTACGAGCAGTACTTC
cdr3_aa: CAISEGTSGDYEQYF

j_call: TRBJ1-4
clone_size: .
d_call: .
v_call: TRBV4-1
cdr3_nt: TGCGCCAGCAGCCAAGTAAGGGGAGGGGCTGAAAAACTGTTTTTT
cdr3_aa: CASSQVRGGAEKLFF

j_call: TRBJ2-1
clone_size: few
d_call: .
v_call: TRBV5-1
cdr3_nt: TGCGCCAGCAGCTCGGTGGGTAACAATGAGCAGTTCTTC
cdr3_aa: CASSSVGNNEQFF

j_call: TRBJ1-4
clone_size: .
d_call: .
v_call: TRBV7-2
cdr3_nt: TGTGCCAGCAGTTATTCCGATGAAAAACTGTTTTTT
cdr3_aa: CASSYSDEKLFF

j_call: TRBJ1-2
clone_size: .
d_call: .
v_call: TRBV7-9
cdr3_nt: TGTGCCAGCACCCGAGATGGGATAGGGTTCTATGGCTACACCTTC
cdr3_aa: CASTRDGIGFYGYTF

j_call: TRBJ2-3
clone_size: few
d_call: .
v_call: TRBV7-3
cdr3_nt: TGTGCCAGCAGCTTCGGCGATACTAGCACAGATACGCAGTATTTT
cdr3_aa: CASSFGDTSTDTQYF

j_call: TRBJ1-4
clone_size: .
d_call: .
v_call: TRBV13
cdr3_nt: TGTGCCAGCAGCTTAGTCACCGAAAATGAAAAACTGTTTTTT
cdr3_aa: CASSLVTENEKLFF

j_call: TRBJ2-7
clone_size: .
d_call: TRBD2
v_call: TRBV12-3/TRBV12-4
cdr3_nt: TGTGCCGGCAGTTTAGGACTAGCGGAGGGCGAGCAGTACTTC
cdr3_aa: CAGSLGLAEGEQYF

j_call: TRBJ2-1
clone_size: .
d_call: .
v_call: TRBV4-1
cdr3_nt: TGCGCCAGCAGCAGTTCACAGGGAAGCAATGAGCAGTTCTTC
cdr3_aa: CASSSSQGSNEQFF

j_call: TRBJ1-2
clone_size: .
d_call: TRBD1
v_call: TRBV12-3/TRBV12-4
cdr3_nt: TGTGCCAGCAGTCCAACCGGGACAGGGTTTCGTGGCTACACCTTC
cdr3_aa: CASSPTGTGFRGYTF

j_call: TRBJ2-1
clone_size: .
d_call: .
v_call: TRBV4-1
cdr3_nt: TGCGCCAGCAGCCAAGGGACTGGACATCATGAGCAGTTCTTC
cdr3_aa: CASSQGTGHHEQFF

j_call: TRBJ2-7
clone_size: .
d_call: .
v_call: TRBV29-1
cdr3_nt: TGCAGCGTTGAAAGGGGCGAGTACAAGCAGTACTTC
cdr3_aa: CSVERGEYKQYF

j_call: TRBJ1-5
clone_size: .
d_call: TRBD1
v_call: TRBV20-1
cdr3_nt: TGCAGTGCTAGGGGGGGGCTTGGGACAGGGCCCAATCAGCCCCAGCATTTT
cdr3_aa: CSARGGLGTGPNQPQHF

j_call: TRBJ1-2
clone_size: .
d_call: TRBD1
v_call: TRBV25-1
cdr3_nt: TGTGCCAGCAGTGAACGCACAGGGGGACCCTATGGCTACACCTTC
cdr3_aa: CASSERTGGPYGYTF

j_call: TRBJ1-1
clone_size: .
d_call: .
v_call: TRBV7-2
cdr3_nt: TGTGCCAGCAGCAGCTCAGGGGAAACTGAAGCTTTCTTT
cdr3_aa: CASSSSGETEAFF

j_call: TRBJ2-5
clone_size: .
d_call: TRBD2
v_call: TRBV9
cdr3_nt: TGTGCCAGCAGCGTAGGGACTAGCGGCCAAGAGACCCAGTACTTC
cdr3_aa: CASSVGTSGQETQYF

j_call: TRBJ2-7
clone_size: .
d_call: .
v_call: TRBV6-2/TRBV6-3
cdr3_nt: TGTGCCAGCAGCCCTCTCGGAAACAGTGGGGGTGCCTACGAGCAGTACTTC
cdr3_aa: CASSPLGNSGGAYEQYF

j_call: TRBJ1-1
clone_size: .
d_call: .
v_call: TRBV21-1
cdr3_nt: TGTGCCAGCAGCAAAGGGGGGGCAGGGGGAATGAACACTGAAGCTTTCTTT
cdr3_aa: CASSKGGAGGMNTEAFF

j_call: TRBJ2-5
clone_size: few
d_call: TRBD2
v_call: TRBV9
cdr3_nt: TGTGCCAGCAGCGGAACCGGGACTAGCTCGGAGACCCAGTACTTC
cdr3_aa: CASSGTGTSSETQYF

j_call: TRBJ2-1
clone_size: .
d_call: TRBD2
v_call: TRBV20-1
cdr3_nt: TGCAGTGCTCCGGGAGGGGGTGGTGAGCAGTTCTTC
cdr3_aa: CSAPGGGGEQFF

j_call: TRBJ1-2
clone_size: .
d_call: .
v_call: TRBV7-9
cdr3_nt: TGTGCCAGCGTACCCCCCGGGGGTAACTATGGCTACACCTTC
cdr3_aa: CASVPPGGNYGYTF

j_call: TRBJ2-7
clone_size: few
d_call: .
v_call: TRBV20-1
cdr3_nt: TGCAGTGCTAGATGGGGGGGGGCAATTTACGAGCAGTACTTC
cdr3_aa: CSARWGGAIYEQYF

j_call: TRBJ2-7
clone_size: .
d_call: .
v_call: TRBV5-1
cdr3_nt: TGCGCCAGCAGCCTCGGAGGGGGGAGCGAGCAGTACTTC
cdr3_aa: CASSLGGGSEQYF

j_call: TRBJ2-5
clone_size: few
d_call: TRBD2
v_call: TRBV29-1
cdr3_nt: TGCAGCGTTGACGGGAGGGGGGGCGAGACCCAGTACTTC
cdr3_aa: CSVDGRGGETQYF

j_call: TRBJ2-7
clone_size: .
d_call: .
v_call: TRBV10-3
cdr3_nt: TGTGCCATCAGTGAGTCCGCGGGACAGAGGCCATACGAGCAGTACTTC
cdr3_aa: CAISESAGQRPYEQYF

j_call: TRBJ2-7
clone_size: .
d_call: TRBD2
v_call: TRBV3-1
cdr3_nt: TGTGCCAGCAGCCAAACAGGGACTAGCGGGAGCGGGTACGAGCAGTACTTC
cdr3_aa: CASSQTGTSGSGYEQYF

j_call: TRBJ2-1
clone_size: .
d_call: TRBD2
v_call: TRBV7-3
cdr3_nt: TGTGCCAGCAGCCCCCACGGACTAGCGGGGAGCAATGAGCAGTTCTTC
cdr3_aa: CASSPHGLAGSNEQFF

j_call: TRBJ2-1
clone_size: .
d_call: TRBD1
v_call: TRBV5-1
cdr3_nt: TGCGCCAGCGGGATCGACAGGGTCGCTCACAATGAGCAGTTCTTC
cdr3_aa: CASGIDRVAHNEQFF

j_call: TRBJ1-5
clone_size: few
d_call: .
v_call: TRBV6-6
cdr3_nt: TGTGCCAGCATCGGGGACGTTAGCAATCAGCCCCAGCATTTT
cdr3_aa: CASIGDVSNQPQHF

j_call: TRBJ1-1
clone_size: .
d_call: .
v_call: TRBV7-3
cdr3_nt: TGTGCCAGCAGGCAAGGGGTGTTGAACACTGAAGCTTTCTTT
cdr3_aa: CASRQGVLNTEAFF

j_call: TRBJ2-3
clone_size: once
d_call: TRBD2
v_call: TRBV9
cdr3_nt: TGTGCCAGCAGCATAGCGACTAGCGGCTTAGATACGCAGTATTTT
cdr3_aa: CASSIATSGLDTQYF

j_call: TRBJ2-7
clone_size: .
d_call: .
v_call: TRBV6-6
cdr3_nt: TGTGCCAGCAGCCAACCTGACAGGTCGGACGAGCAGTACTTC
cdr3_aa: CASSQPDRSDEQYF

j_call: TRBJ2-7
clone_size: few
d_call: .
v_call: TRBV9
cdr3_nt: TGTGCCAGCAGCGTAGGAATCACCGAGGGGGTCCTCGAGCAGTACTTC
cdr3_aa: CASSVGITEGVLEQYF

j_call: TRBJ2-7
clone_size: few
d_call: .
v_call: TRBV7-2
cdr3_nt: TGTGCCAGCAGCCCCGGGGGCGGGAGCTCCTACGAGCAGTACTTC
cdr3_aa: CASSPGGGSSYEQYF

j_call: TRBJ2-5
clone_size: .
d_call: TRBD2
v_call: TRBV6-6
cdr3_nt: TGTGCCAGCAGTTGGACTAGCGGGAGAGTGGAGACCCAGTACTTC
cdr3_aa: CASSWTSGRVETQYF

j_call: TRBJ2-7
clone_size: few
d_call: .
v_call: TRBV20-1
cdr3_nt: TGCAGTGCTAGAGTTCCCATGGGCCCCTACGAGCAGTACTTC
cdr3_aa: CSARVPMGPYEQYF

j_call: TRBJ2-1
clone_size: .
d_call: .
v_call: TRBV20-1
cdr3_nt: TGCAGTGCTAGCCAGGGGATGGGCTACAATGAGCAGTTCTTC
cdr3_aa: CSASQGMGYNEQFF